The clone carrying this T cell receptor beta chain was seen just once. This PCR relied on a set of 60 Vbeta primers and 13 Jbeta primers. TCRdb keeps only in-frame clones here, not all; method: immunoSEQ multiplex PCR. Of 150,000 or so clones listed, roughly 82% were seen once; the top ten hold under 8.5%. The CDR3 length is 13 residues. The V gene's germline CDR1 is SGHTA and CDR2 FQGNSA. Trimming removed 5 bases at V and 1 base at J, with 8 bases between. Healthy bone marrow donors made up the donors. Whereas donors were nominally healthy upon sampling, unrecorded immune exposures were probable. This sample stems from a study of cytomegalovirus exposure and HLA in healthy donors. The wider study: Previous work identified 120 million or so unique TCR beta sequences from around 200 million T cells.

The sequence was obtained from a woman aged 45-65 years in good health and CMV-seropositive. Material: PBMCs. The V gene is TRBV7-2, the J gene TRBJ1-1; the D is unclear. CDR3 bases: TGTGCCAGCAGCCTGAGGTCGAACACTGAAGCTTTCTTT. This codes for CASSLRSNTEAFF.